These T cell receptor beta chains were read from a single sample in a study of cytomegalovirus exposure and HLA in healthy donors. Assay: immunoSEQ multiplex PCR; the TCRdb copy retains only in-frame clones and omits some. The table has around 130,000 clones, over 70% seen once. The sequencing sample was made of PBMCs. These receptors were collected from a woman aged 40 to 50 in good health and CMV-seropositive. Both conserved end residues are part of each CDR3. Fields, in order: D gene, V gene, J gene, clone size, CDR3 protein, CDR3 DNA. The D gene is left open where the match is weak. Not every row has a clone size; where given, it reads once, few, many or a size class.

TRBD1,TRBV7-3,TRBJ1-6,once,CASSQDRGAGSPLHF,TGTGCCAGCAGCCAGGACAGGGGCGCAGGTTCACCCCTCCACTTT
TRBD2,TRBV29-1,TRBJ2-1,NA,CSVEDGSGSSYNEQFF,TGCAGCGTTGAAGATGGAAGCGGGAGCTCCTACAATGAGCAGTTCTTC
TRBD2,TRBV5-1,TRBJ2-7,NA,CASSLAAGAFYEQYF,TGCGCCAGCAGCTTGGCCGCGGGAGCCTTCTACGAGCAGTACTTC
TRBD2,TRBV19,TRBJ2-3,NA,CASSIGGLAGTDTQYF,TGTGCCAGTAGTATAGGCGGACTAGCGGGGACAGATACGCAGTATTTT
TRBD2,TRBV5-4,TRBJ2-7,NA,CASSRPGTSYYEQYF,TGCGCCAGCAGCCGCCCCGGGACTAGCTACTACGAGCAGTACTTC
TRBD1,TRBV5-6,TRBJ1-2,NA,CASSLAGQDYGYTF,TGTGCCAGCAGCTTGGCCGGACAGGACTATGGCTACACCTTC
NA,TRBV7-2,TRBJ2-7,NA,CASSPGGGSYEQYF,TGTGCCAGCAGCCCAGGGGGCGGGAGCTACGAGCAGTACTTC
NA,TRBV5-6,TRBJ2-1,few,CASSLFRNEQFF,TGTGCCAGCAGCTTGTTTCGCAATGAGCAGTTCTTC
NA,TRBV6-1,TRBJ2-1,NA,CASTLTGSSYNEQFF,TGTGCCAGCACCCTAACGGGGAGCTCCTACAATGAGCAGTTCTTC
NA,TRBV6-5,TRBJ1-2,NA,CASSYSGDKAEDGYTF,TGTGCCAGCAGTTACTCTGGGGACAAGGCAGAGGATGGCTACACCTTC
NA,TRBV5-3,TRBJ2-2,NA,CARSLDRDPNTGELFF,TGTGCCAGAAGCTTGGACAGGGACCCGAACACCGGGGAGCTGTTTTTT
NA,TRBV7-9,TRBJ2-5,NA,CASRKGGGGETQYF,TGTGCCAGCAGGAAGGGAGGGGGAGGAGAGACCCAGTACTTC
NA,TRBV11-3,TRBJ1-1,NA,CASSQVGDTEAFF,TGTGCCAGCAGCCAGGTAGGGGACACTGAAGCTTTCTTT
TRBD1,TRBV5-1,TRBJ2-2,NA,CASSLAQGEGELFF,TGCGCCAGCAGCTTGGCTCAGGGGGAAGGGGAGCTGTTTTTT
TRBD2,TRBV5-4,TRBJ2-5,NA,CASSPGGAGETQYF,TGTGCCAGCAGCCCGGGGGGGGCCGGGGAGACCCAGTACTTC
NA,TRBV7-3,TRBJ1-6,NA,CASSSRGSNSPLHF,TGTGCCAGCAGCTCCCGAGGATCTAATTCACCCCTCCACTTT
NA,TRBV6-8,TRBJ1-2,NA,CAIHQGFYGYTF,TGTGCCATCCACCAGGGCTTTTATGGCTACACCTTC
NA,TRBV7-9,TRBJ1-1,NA,CASSYFGSGTEAFF,TGTGCCAGCAGCTACTTTGGGTCGGGCACTGAAGCTTTCTTT
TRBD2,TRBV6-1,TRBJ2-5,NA,CASSEQGLAIETQYF,TGTGCCAGCAGTGAGCAGGGACTAGCGATCGAGACCCAGTACTTC
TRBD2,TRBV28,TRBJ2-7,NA,CASSETSGWMYEQYF,TGTGCCAGCAGTGAAACTAGCGGTTGGATGTACGAGCAGTACTTC
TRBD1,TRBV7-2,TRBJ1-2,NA,CASSLTSTGAGGYTF,TGTGCCAGCAGCTTGACCTCAACAGGGGCGGGCGGCTACACCTTC
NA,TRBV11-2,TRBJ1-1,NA,CASSNTAGLEAFF,TGTGCCAGCAGCAACACCGCGGGGCTTGAAGCTTTCTTT
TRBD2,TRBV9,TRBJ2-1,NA,CASSATSGQQFF,TGTGCCAGCAGCGCGACTAGCGGGCAGCAGTTCTTC
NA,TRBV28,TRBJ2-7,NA,CASSLSWDFSPYEQYF,TGTGCCAGCAGTTTAAGTTGGGACTTCTCCCCCTACGAGCAGTACTTC
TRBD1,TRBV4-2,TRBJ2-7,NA,CASSRRTGEGDEQYF,TGTGCCAGCAGCCGTAGGACAGGGGAGGGGGACGAGCAGTACTTC
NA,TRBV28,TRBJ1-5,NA,CASSLLAGAWGNQPQHF,TGTGCCAGCAGTTTATTGGCAGGGGCTTGGGGCAATCAGCCCCAGCATTTT
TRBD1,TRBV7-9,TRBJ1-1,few,CASSPPGQGSEAFF,TGTGCCAGCAGTCCACCGGGACAGGGGAGTGAAGCTTTCTTT
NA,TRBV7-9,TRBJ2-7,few,CASSKQGYEQYF,TGTGCCAGCAGTAAACAGGGCTACGAGCAGTACTTC
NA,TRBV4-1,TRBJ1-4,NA,CASSPPVMRRGYEKLFF,TGCGCCAGCAGCCCCCCCGTAATGAGAAGGGGGTATGAAAAACTGTTTTTT
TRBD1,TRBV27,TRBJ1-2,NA,CASSVGQGATYGYTF,TGTGCCAGCAGTGTAGGACAGGGGGCTACGTATGGCTACACCTTC
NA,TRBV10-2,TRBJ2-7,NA,CASSGQSITGKSYEQYF,TGCGCCAGCAGTGGCCAGAGTATCACAGGGAAATCCTACGAGCAGTACTTC
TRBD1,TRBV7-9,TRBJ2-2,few,CASIWTGGSTGELFF,TGTGCCAGCATCTGGACAGGGGGCTCCACCGGGGAGCTGTTTTTT
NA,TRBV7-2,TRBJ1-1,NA,CASRRANTEAFF,TGTGCCAGCCGGAGGGCCAACACTGAAGCTTTCTTT
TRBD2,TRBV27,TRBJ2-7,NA,CASSVPGTKTYEQYF,TGTGCCAGCAGTGTGCCCGGGACTAAAACCTACGAGCAGTACTTC
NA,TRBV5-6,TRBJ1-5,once,CASSFGTRGNQPQHF,TGTGCCAGCAGCTTTGGGACTCGTGGCAATCAGCCCCAGCATTTT
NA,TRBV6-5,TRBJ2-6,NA,CASSYEGSGANVLTF,TGTGCCAGCAGTTACGAGGGCTCTGGGGCCAACGTCCTGACTTTC
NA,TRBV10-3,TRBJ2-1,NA,CAISSTEKSYNEQFF,TGTGCCATCAGTAGTACGGAGAAGTCCTACAATGAGCAGTTCTTC
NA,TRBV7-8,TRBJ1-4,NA,CASSLIGGHEKLFF,TGTGCCAGCAGCTTAATTGGGGGCCATGAAAAACTGTTTTTT
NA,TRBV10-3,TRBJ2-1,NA,CAISESRESNNEQFF,TGTGCCATCAGTGAGTCGAGGGAGTCGAACAATGAGCAGTTCTTC
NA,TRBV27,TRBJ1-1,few,CASRMDSNLNTEAFF,TGTGCCAGCAGGATGGACAGCAATTTGAACACTGAAGCTTTCTTT
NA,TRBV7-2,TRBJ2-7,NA,CASSSTSGEQYF,TGTGCCAGCAGCTCGACAAGCGGCGAGCAGTACTTC
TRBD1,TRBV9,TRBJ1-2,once,CASSGAQRQGNYGYTF,TGTGCCAGCAGCGGAGCCCAACGACAGGGGAACTATGGCTACACCTTC
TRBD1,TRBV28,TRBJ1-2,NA,CASSFLGQGYTF,TGTGCCAGCAGTTTCTTGGGACAGGGCTACACCTTC
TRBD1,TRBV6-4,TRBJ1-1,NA,CASSRDRGTEAFF,TGTGCCAGCAGCCGGGACAGAGGAACTGAAGCTTTCTTT
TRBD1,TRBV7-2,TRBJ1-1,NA,CASSPQGGGVNTEAFF,TGTGCCAGCAGCCCACAGGGGGGCGGGGTGAACACTGAAGCTTTCTTT
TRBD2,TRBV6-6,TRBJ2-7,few,CASSWEGRQYF,TGTGCCAGCAGTTGGGAGGGTAGGCAGTACTTC
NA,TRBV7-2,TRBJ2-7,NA,CASSLRGSSDEQYF,TGTGCCAGCAGCTTAAGGGGGAGCAGTGACGAGCAGTACTTC
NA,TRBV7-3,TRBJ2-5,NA,CASSFQRGETQYF,TGTGCCAGCAGCTTCCAGCGAGGAGAGACCCAGTACTTC
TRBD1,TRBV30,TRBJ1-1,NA,CAWRGQGQIFAEAFF,TGTGCCTGGAGGGGACAGGGGCAGATTTTTGCTGAAGCTTTCTTT
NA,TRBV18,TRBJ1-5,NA,CASSQGVGNQPQHF,TGTGCCAGCTCACAGGGGGTGGGCAATCAGCCCCAGCATTTT
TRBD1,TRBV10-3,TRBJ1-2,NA,CAIGGTGGLARGYTF,TGTGCCATCGGCGGGACAGGGGGCCTGGCCAGGGGCTACACCTTC
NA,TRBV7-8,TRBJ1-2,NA,CASSHGGGWSGYTF,TGTGCCAGCAGCCACGGGGGGGGGTGGTCTGGCTACACCTTC
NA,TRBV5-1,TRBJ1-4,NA,CASSLTGFSEKLFF,TGCGCCAGCAGCTTGACAGGGTTCTCTGAAAAACTGTTTTTT
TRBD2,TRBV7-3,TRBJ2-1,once,CASSPGLVSDNEQFF,TGTGCCAGCAGCCCCGGACTAGTTTCTGACAATGAGCAGTTCTTC
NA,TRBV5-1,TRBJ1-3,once,CASSSMGRIGNTIYF,TGCGCCAGCAGCTCAATGGGGAGGATAGGAAACACCATATATTTT
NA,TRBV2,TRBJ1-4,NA,CASSESWGRTEKLFF,TGTGCCAGCAGTGAATCCTGGGGGCGGACTGAAAAACTGTTTTTT
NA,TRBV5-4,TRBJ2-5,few,CASSLDREETQYF,TGTGCCAGCAGCTTGGACAGGGAAGAGACCCAGTACTTC
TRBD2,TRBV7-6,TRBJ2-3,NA,CASSLDAAGSHTDTQYF,TGTGCCAGCAGCTTAGACGCAGCGGGGTCCCACACAGATACGCAGTATTTT